These T cell receptor beta chains were read from a single sample in a study of blood T cell repertoires in COVID-19. Method: immunoSEQ multiplex PCR; TCRdb's copy keeps in-frame clones and lacks some. The data show about 160,000 clones, over 75% seen once. The specimen was peripheral blood. These receptors originate from a man in his 70s with acute or convalescent COVID-19. Each CDR3 is given with its conserved first and last residue. The order of the fields is clone size, V gene, J gene, CDR3 protein. For some rows the clone size is stated as once, few or many, or as a class when expanded; others skip it.

.	TRBV16	TRBJ2-7	CASSHSGTGSYEQYF
.	TRBV11-3	TRBJ2-1	CASSRGLAGGVEQFF
.	TRBV19	TRBJ1-5	CASSIGSSSNQPQHF
.	TRBV25-1	TRBJ1-6	CASSDGRGVNSPLHF
.	TRBV24-1	TRBJ2-5	CATSEPQGMGETQYF
few	TRBV11-2	TRBJ1-4	CASSFGQRGEKLFF
.	TRBV14	TRBJ2-1	CASSRLAGAYNEQFF
.	TRBV5-1	TRBJ2-4	CASSLDARLNIQYF
few	TRBV6-5	TRBJ1-3	CASSYSPGQGTNTIYF
.	TRBV6-5	TRBJ2-7	CASSYSTGGASYEQYF
few	TRBV20-1	TRBJ1-1	CSASRGTVNTEAFF
.	TRBV24-1	TRBJ2-1	CATSGSDGIGQFF
.	TRBV19	TRBJ2-3	CASSSGTSGSDTQYF
.	TRBV19	TRBJ1-3	CASNTGSFSGNTIYF
few	TRBV25-1	TRBJ2-7	CASSAPGQGSYEQYF
.	TRBV6-2/TRBV6-3	TRBJ1-6	CASSYLRTQSPLHF
once	TRBV4-2	TRBJ1-3	CASSHPSGQGASSGNTIYF
.	TRBV14	TRBJ1-3	CASSLGSGNTIYF
.	TRBV3-1/TRBV3-2	TRBJ1-2	CASSQGTGSGYTF
.	TRBV6-6	TRBJ2-2	CASSPGQVPGKLFF
.	TRBV9	TRBJ2-3	CASSVSTSGRRTDTQYF
.	TRBV29-1	TRBJ1-3	CSVAGSGGNTIYF
once	TRBV9	TRBJ2-3	CASSPHGGTYTDTQYF
.	TRBV27	TRBJ1-5	CASSLGRGQGFNQPQHF
once	TRBV7-9	TRBJ2-1	CASSRTVFGSRVNEQFF
.	TRBV7-2	TRBJ2-7	CASSDFAGQGTGEQYF
.	TRBV5-8	TRBJ2-7	CASREGRGYEQYF
.	TRBV28	TRBJ2-3	CASAITGTSLSTDTQYF
.	TRBV7-2	TRBJ2-1	CASSLLVGLAGEYNEQFF
few	TRBV10-2	TRBJ2-5	CASSPQTGGRKETQYF
.	TRBV5-4	TRBJ2-1	CASSFERDPYNEQFF
.	TRBV11-1	TRBJ2-3	CASSPRTGQVEDTQYF
.	TRBV4-2	TRBJ2-7	CAIYGGTSGRGYYEQYF
.	TRBV6-1	TRBJ1-4	CASSEYTAATNEKLFF
.	TRBV7-9	TRBJ1-5	CASSNAGGVGNQPQHF
.	TRBV3-1/TRBV3-2	TRBJ1-2	CASSQAWDRGNYGYTF
.	TRBV18	TRBJ2-1	CASSPPTSGRANEQFF
.	TRBV7-9	TRBJ2-7	CASLRDRGHEQYF
.	TRBV4-1	TRBJ1-5	CASSQVFSGSVDQPQHF
.	TRBV10-1	TRBJ1-6	CASRGRGASLHNSPLHF
.	TRBV5-1	TRBJ1-3	CASRTDRNSGNTIYF
.	TRBV5-6	TRBJ2-5	CASSLLTGTPRETQYF
.	TRBV5-6	TRBJ1-2	CASSNRDRFFEGYTF
.	TRBV7-2	TRBJ2-6	CASRRTGERDRGANVLTF
.	TRBV25-1	TRBJ2-1	CASRSSPVGNEQFF
.	TRBV9	TRBJ1-2	CASSADRNLDGYTF
many	TRBV6-4	TRBJ1-1	CASRATGATEAFF
.	TRBV11-3	TRBJ2-3	CASSFPLAGYTDTQYF
.	TRBV7-8	TRBJ1-2	CASSIQGTNYGYTF
.	TRBV11-3	TRBJ2-7	CASSHDRDRISEQYF
.	TRBV6-1	TRBJ2-1	CASSAPSGSWYNEQFF
.	TRBV7-2	TRBJ2-6	CASSLVSGRSGANVLTF